These 28 T cell receptor beta chains share one sample of origin, sequenced in a study of human T cells and chemical hapten exposure. TCRdb itself ran the RACE reads through MiXCR, one entry per CDR3 protein. Among about 340,000 distinct CDR3 sequences, under 8% were seen once, and the ten largest hold approximately 8.9%. The sample's time point: patch test 1, 2 weeks after DPC sensitization. Treatment here: therapeutic diphenylcyclopropenone sensitization with weekly scalp DPC. Sequencing used whole blood, obtained in connection with sensitization to the hapten diphenylcyclopropenone (DPC). The receptor source for this set is a woman between 18 and 29 years old with alopecia areata. Some clones in this sample may be carry-over from other donors' samples.

This clonotype was detected a few times. The chain joins TRBV24-1 to TRBJ1-1; TRBD1 is a possible D gene (6 bases). The CDR3 is 13 amino acids. V was trimmed by 12 bases and J by 4 bases, leaving 17 bases between them. Germline CDR1 and CDR2: KGHDR and SFDVKD. The CDR3 here is CARNRDIVTEAFF. DNA for the CDR3: TGTGCCCGCAACCGGGACATAGTCACTGAAGCTTTCTTT.

V usage is TRBV6-5 and J usage is TRBJ1-6, with TRBD1 matching over 8 bases. Unmatched junction bases numbered 16, after V lost 4 bases and J lost 8 bases. CDR3 length: 18 residues. Germline assignment: CDR1 MNHEY and CDR2 SVGAGI. The CDR3: CASSSGQGGWNWDSPLHF. The DNA for the CDR3 is TGTGCCAGCAGTTCCGGACAGGGAGGGTGGAATTGGGATTCACCCCTCCACTTT.

This clonotype has just a few counts. V usage is TRBV7-3 and J usage is TRBJ2-2, with TRBD1 matching 12 bases. V gave up 2 bases and J gave up 5 bases; unmatched junction bases: 3. The CDR3 covers 16 residues. Looked up from germline, CDR1 is SGHTA and CDR2 is FQGTGA. The CDR3 sequence: CASSLEGQGATGELFF. The CDR3 DNA is TGTGCCAGCAGCTTAGAGGGACAGGGGGCTACCGGGGAGCTGTTTTTT.

At least ten counts were recorded for this clonotype. The chain employs TRBV9 and TRBJ2-2; tentative D call: TRBD1 (5 bases). The V end lost 1 base, the J end lost 4 bases, and 11 bases lay between the germline ends. This CDR3 is 15 amino acids long. Germline V CDR1 and CDR2: SGDLS, YYNGEE. CDR3 nucleotide sequence: TGTGCCAGCAGCGTACAGGGCACGAGCACCGGGGAGCTGTTTTTT. Protein product: CASSVQGTSTGELFF.

This clonotype occurred many times. This sequence joins TRBV6-2 or TRBV6-3 and TRBJ1-5; D is undetermined. The CDR3 has 14 amino acids. In germline, CDR1 is MNHEY, CDR2 SVGEGT. The V gene lost 2 bases and the J gene lost 3 bases, with 8 bases spanning the gap. The CDR3 is CASSYQTINQPQHF. The DNA for the CDR3 is TGTGCCAGCAGTTACCAGACTATCAATCAGCCCCAGCATTTT.

This chain links TRBV6-2 or TRBV6-3 with TRBJ2-3; D is unclear. V lost 2 bases and J lost 3, with 12 bases in between. Germline loops: CDR1 MNHEY, CDR2 SVGEGT. The CDR3 runs 15 residues. CDR3 coding DNA: TGTGCCAGCAGTTACGCGGTCGGCTCTACAGATACGCAGTATTTT. Amino acid sequence: CASSYAVGSTDTQYF.

This clonotype was seen more than once but under ten times. This sequence joins TRBV6-5 and TRBJ2-5, with 9 bases that match TRBD2. There are 15 residues in the CDR3. J was trimmed by 3 bases and V by 1 base; bases with no gene match: 3. In germline, CDR1 is MNHEY, CDR2 SVGAGI. CDR3 residues: CASSYLAGVEETQYF. The CDR3 DNA reads as TGTGCCAGCAGTTACTTAGCGGGGGTTGAAGAGACCCAGTACTTC.

The chain links TRBV5-1 to TRBJ2-3; the D is unclear. The CDR3 extends over 13 amino acids. Trimming removed 0 bases at V and 3 bases at J, with 5 bases between. Germline loops: CDR1 SGHRS, CDR2 YFSETQ. The DNA of the CDR3 is TGCGCCAGCAGCTTGGGCCAGACAGATACGCAGTATTTT. This sequence encodes CASSLGQTDTQYF.

This clonotype was counted many times. The rearrangement links TRBV7-9 to TRBJ2-7, with 8 bases lining up with TRBD1. V lost 5 bases to trimming and J lost 2 bases; unmatched junction nucleotides: 14. The germline CDR1 and CDR2 sequences are SEHNR and FQNEAQ (reference sequence). CDR3 length: 17 residues. The CDR3: CASSLFWSGTGAYEQYF. The CDR3, as DNA: TGTGCCAGCAGCCTTTTTTGGTCCGGGACAGGAGCCTACGAGCAGTACTTC.

The chain links TRBV7-7 to TRBJ1-5, with D perhaps TRBD1 (5 bases). Germline V lookup: CDR1 SSHAT, CDR2 FNYEAQ (reference sequence). The CDR3 totals 12 residues. Trimming took off 11 bases at V and 4 bases at J, with 12 bases between the two ends. In DNA, the CDR3 is TGTGCCGCGGGGCAGCCAAATCAGCCCCAGCATTTT. Protein product: CAAGQPNQPQHF.

With regard to this clonotype: The missing conserved phenylalanine or tryptophan at the end of this CDR3 makes a read error likely. The chain uses TRBV7-9 and TRBJ1-2, with unresolved D. V lost 4 bases, J lost 3 bases, and 12 bases lay in between. This CDR3 is built from 14 residues. Germline V CDR1 and CDR2: SEHNR, FQNEAQ (reference sequence). CDR3 bases: TGTGCCAGCAGCTCTCGTGAAGGGTACTATGGCTACACCCTC. It codes for CASSSREGYYGYTL.

There are many counts of this clonotype. The chain recombines TRBV3-1 with TRBJ2-1; D gene uncertain. Germline V gives CDR1 LGHDT, CDR2 YNNKEL (reference sequence). With 1 base removed from V and 5 bases from J, the gap between germline ends came to 6 bases. The CDR3 totals 13 residues. In DNA, the CDR3 is TGTGCCAGCAGCCAAGCACCCAACAATGAGCAGTTCTTC. Residues: CASSQAPNNEQFF.

This clonotype was counted many times. This chain uses TRBV10-3 with TRBJ2-6; the D is unclear. The ends were cut back, 2 bases at V and 4 bases at J, with 12 bases in the middle. CDR1 is ENHRY, CDR2 SYGVKD, per germline. The CDR3 sequence is 16 residues long. The CDR3 nucleotides are TGTGCCATCAGTGAGGGAGTCGAAGCCGGGGCCAACGTCCTGACTTTC. Its protein is CAISEGVEAGANVLTF.

The gene calls are TRBV12-3 or TRBV12-4 and TRBJ1-3; D not resolved. The CDR3 length is 15 residues. V gave up 6 bases and J gave up 0 bases, with 12 bases separating them. CDR3 DNA: TGTGCCAGCAGCTACTACCAGAGCTCTGGAAACACCATATATTTT. Translation: CASSYYQSSGNTIYF.

This clonotype has only a few counts. The chain couples TRBV27 to TRBJ1-2, with 7 bases fitting TRBD1. Germline V gene sequence: CDR1 MNHEY, CDR2 SMNVEV (reference sequence). The CDR3 sequence is 16 residues long. V trimming: 4 bases; J trimming: 7 bases; junction bases outside the gene matches: 15. The chain's CDR3 is CASSSSEGAPYGGYTF. CDR3 nucleotide sequence: TGTGCCAGCAGTTCCTCCGAGGGGGCTCCCTACGGTGGCTACACCTTC.

This clonotype was detected many times. The V and J genes are TRBV2 and TRBJ1-2; no clear D gene. The germline V gene has CDR1 SNHLY and CDR2 FYNNEI. V was cut by 6 bases and J by 3 bases, with 8 bases left in between. CDR3 size: 12 residues. The DNA of the CDR3 is TGTGCCAGCAGAGAGCCGCACTATGGCTACACCTTC. This encodes CASREPHYGYTF.

The J gene is TRBJ1-4, the V gene TRBV27; D might be TRBD1 (5 bases). This CDR3 contains 14 residues. Germline assignment: CDR1 MNHEY and CDR2 SMNVEV (reference sequence). V was clipped by 5 bases and J by 4 bases, with 11 bases between them. CDR3 nucleotide sequence: TGTGCCAGCAGTCCCGGACACCGTAATGAAAAACTGTTTTTT. Its translation: CASSPGHRNEKLFF.

This clonotype was detected a few times. V is TRBV4-2 and J is TRBJ1-3; D call uncertain. The CDR3 runs 15 residues. Germline CDR1 LGHNA, CDR2 YNFKEQ. V dropped 0 bases and J dropped 1 base, with 7 bases sitting between them. CDR3 residues: CASSQEGNSGNTIYF. As DNA, the CDR3 is TGTGCCAGCAGCCAAGAGGGCAATTCTGGAAACACCATATATTTT.

This clonotype was seen many times. CDR3 sequence (DNA): TGTGCCAGCAGCCCCACACTAGGCGGCCAAGAGACCCAGTACTTC. This translates into CASSPTLGGQETQYF. The rearrangement links TRBV7-9 to TRBJ2-5; D is perhaps TRBD2 (5 bases). CDR1 and CDR2 from the germline V gene are SEHNR and FQNEAQ (reference sequence). CDR3 size: 15 residues. Deletions cut 5 bases from V and 1 base from J, with 14 bases between.

The chain recombines TRBV4-3 with TRBJ1-1; D is perhaps TRBD1 (5 bases). Germline values: CDR1 LGHNA, CDR2 YSLEER. Trimming took 1 base from V and 1 from J, leaving 16 bases between them. The CDR3 spans 17 residues. Here the CDR3 DNA reads TGCGCCAGCAGCCAAGTGATGGGGGGGACGGAGAACACTGAAGCTTTCTTT. Translation gives CASSQVMGGTENTEAFF.

This clonotype was seen only a few times. The J gene is TRBJ2-3, the V gene TRBV20-1; D is possibly TRBD2 (5 bases). Per germline, CDR1 DFQATT and CDR2 SNEGSKA (reference sequence). The V end lost 0 bases, the J end lost 2 bases, and 12 bases lay between the germline ends. This CDR3 is 15 amino acids long. The CDR3 bases are TGCAGTGCTAGAGATATGGAGGACGACACAGATACGCAGTATTTT. Protein sequence: CSARDMEDDTDTQYF.

V and J are TRBV5-4 and TRBJ1-6; D not resolved. Per the germline V gene, CDR1 is SGHNT and CDR2 is YYREEE (reference sequence). Trimming took 0 bases from V and 3 from J, leaving 7 bases between them. The CDR3 extends over 15 amino acids. The CDR3 DNA follows: TGTGCCAGCAGCTTGGAGACGGGCTATAATTCACCCCTCCACTTT. It is translated as CASSLETGYNSPLHF.

This clonotype was recorded a few times. The chain is built from TRBV24-1 and TRBJ2-1; 11 nucleotides agree with TRBD2. CDR1 KGHDR and CDR2 SFDVKD come from the germline V gene. This CDR3 region has 15 residues. V lost 4 bases to trimming and J lost 6 bases; unmatched junction nucleotides: 4. The CDR3 DNA sequence: TGTGCCACCAGTGAGCCGGGACTAGCGGCCAATGAGCAGTTCTTC. Translated, it gives CATSEPGLAANEQFF.

J is TRBJ1-6 and V is TRBV5-1; D call uncertain. Germline lookup yields CDR1 SGHRS and CDR2 YFSETQ. The CDR3 loop spans 13 amino acids. Trimming removed 5 bases from V and 3 bases from J, with 6 bases in between. The CDR3 loop reads CASRRNYNSPLHF. The DNA for the CDR3 is TGCGCCAGCAGAAGGAACTATAATTCACCCCTCCACTTT.

This clonotype was recorded a few times. The chain uses TRBV5-4 and TRBJ2-1; D perhaps matches TRBD2 (6 bases). The CDR3 spans 14 residues. Germline assignment: CDR1 SGHNT and CDR2 YYREEE (reference sequence). The V and J ends lost 4 bases and 5 bases respectively, with 13 bases between them. For the CDR3, the DNA is TGTGCCAGCAGCATTCATTCGGGAGACAATGAGCAGTTCTTC. This codes for CASSIHSGDNEQFF.

This clonotype was counted between two and nine times. This sequence joins TRBV7-9 and TRBJ1-2; TRBD1 matches at 10 bases. The CDR3 is 15 residues long. V shed 2 bases and J 6 bases; nucleotides not matched to a gene: 6. Germline assignment: CDR1 SEHNR and CDR2 FQNEAQ (reference sequence). The CDR3 here is CASSLTAGQGNGYTF. The CDR3 nucleotides are TGTGCCAGCAGCTTAACAGCGGGACAGGGGAATGGCTACACCTTC.

This clonotype was picked up a small number of times. The chain carries TRBV7-2 and TRBJ2-3; a weak D match, TRBD1 (6 bases). The CDR3 extends over 15 amino acids. Germline V CDR1 and CDR2: SGHTA, FQGNSA. Between the trimmed V and J ends, which lost 1 base and 6 bases, there was a span of 14 bases. CDR3 sequence: CASSLGGQRVDTQYF. CDR3 sequence (DNA): TGTGCCAGCAGCTTAGGAGGACAGAGGGTGGATACGCAGTATTTT.

This clonotype has only a few counts. The chain employs TRBV20-1 and TRBJ1-1, with D tentatively TRBD1 (5 bases). The CDR3 spans 12 residues. Germline CDR1 is DFQATT and CDR2 is SNEGSKA (reference sequence). V dropped 1 base and J dropped 6 bases, with 9 bases sitting between them. In nucleotides, the CDR3 is TGCAGTGCTAGAGGCCCGACAGCTGAAGCTTTCTTT. Its translation is CSARGPTAEAFF.